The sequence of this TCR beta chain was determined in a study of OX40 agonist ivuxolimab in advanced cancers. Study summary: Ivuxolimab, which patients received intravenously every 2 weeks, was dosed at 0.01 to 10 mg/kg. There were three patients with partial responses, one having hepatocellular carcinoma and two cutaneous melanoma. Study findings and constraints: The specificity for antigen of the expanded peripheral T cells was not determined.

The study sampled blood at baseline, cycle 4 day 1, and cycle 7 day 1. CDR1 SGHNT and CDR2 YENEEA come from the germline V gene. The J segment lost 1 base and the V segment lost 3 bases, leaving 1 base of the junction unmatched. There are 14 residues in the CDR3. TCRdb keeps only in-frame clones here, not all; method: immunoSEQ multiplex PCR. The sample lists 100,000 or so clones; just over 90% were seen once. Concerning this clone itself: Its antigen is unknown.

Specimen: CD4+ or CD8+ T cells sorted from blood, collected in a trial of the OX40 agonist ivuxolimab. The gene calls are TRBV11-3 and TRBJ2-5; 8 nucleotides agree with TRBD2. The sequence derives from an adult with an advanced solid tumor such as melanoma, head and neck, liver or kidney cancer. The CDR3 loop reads CASSLSGSQETQYF. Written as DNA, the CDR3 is TGTGCCAGCAGCTTGAGCGGGAGCCAAGAGACCCAGTACTTC.